The clone carrying this T cell receptor (beta chain) was recorded at least ten times. The source of the sample is a study of early T cells in non-severe SARS-CoV-2 infection. As part of library construction, unique molecular identifiers were attached to individual cDNA molecules. TCRdb called the 5' RACE reads again in MiXCR, with one record for every CDR3 protein. The sample has nearly 60,000 distinct CDR3 sequences, roughly 12% seen once. The V gene end was trimmed by 3 bases and the J gene end by 1 base; junction bases not matched to a gene: 4. Germline V gene sequence: CDR1 DFQATT, CDR2 SNEGSKA (reference sequence). CDR3 size: 14 residues.

The chain combines TRBV20-1 with TRBJ2-7, with 9 bases that match TRBD2. The source material was whole blood. This TCR was sampled from an adult who was a healthcare worker with PCR-confirmed SARS-CoV-2 infection or an uninfected control (not recorded which). The CDR3 nucleotides are TGCAGTGCTAGCGGCCTAGCGGGGTCCTACGAGCAGTACTTC. Amino acids: CSASGLAGSYEQYF.